This paragraph covers one TCR beta chain sequence. Its antigen is undetermined. These data are taken from a study of regulatory T cells in long-lasting Graves disease. Study context: Prior antithyroid drug treatment in newly diagnosed Graves' patients lasted under 3 months. Findings and caveats of the study: Reduced TCR diversity was observed in persistent Graves' patients versus newly diagnosed patients.

Library construction for TCR beta used iRepertoire HTBI primers and Arm-PCR of CDR3 regions. In TCRdb, the multiplex PCR reads were re-called with MiXCR into one record per CDR3 protein. This table holds roughly 560,000 distinct CDR3 sequences, about 16% found once. The time point here: newly diagnosed GD, antithyroid drugs for less than 3 months. RNA isolated from PBMCs was used to make the TCR library. The V and J ends lost 9 bases and 7 bases, in that order; junction bases with no gene match: 14. CDR1 is PRHDT and CDR2 is FYEKMQ in the germline V gene (reference sequence). The CDR3 contains 15 residues. In addition, the sample was reused for a study of T cells in Graves' hyperthyroidism and ophthalmopathy. Turning to that study: A first-round RT-PCR of the TCR CDR3 used the HTBI primer set. Among thyroid clonotypes expanded above 0.001, most also appeared in blood.

This specimen consisted of peripheral blood mononuclear cells (PBMCs), obtained at new diagnosis, from a patient treated with antithyroid drugs. The chain recombines TRBV13 with TRBJ2-1, with 8 bases lining up with TRBD2. The TCR originated in a woman aged 40-60 years with Graves disease. The CDR3 coding sequence is TGTGCCAGTACCTCGGGGGGGGGGCCGAGAAATGAGCAGTTCTTC. Protein sequence: CASTSGGGPRNEQFF.